This T cell receptor beta chain was recorded in a study of cytomegalovirus exposure and HLA in healthy donors. General study results and limits: As a later analysis showed, a missense DCLRE1C variant was linked to trimming of TCR beta V- and J-genes.

60 Vbeta and 13 Jbeta primers were used in PCR. Sequenced by immunoSEQ multiplex PCR; TCRdb stores in-frame clones only, minus some. The data show 150,000 to 200,000 clones, roughly four fifths seen once. This CDR3 has 14 residues. Trimming took 4 bases from V and 3 from J, leaving 10 bases between them. Germline CDR1 reads LNHDA; CDR2 reads SQIVND (reference sequence). Concerning this clone itself: What it binds is unknown. Other nucleotide sequences from this sample produce the same CDR3.

Sequencing was performed on PBMCs. The TCR originated in a woman aged 40 to 50 in good health and CMV-seronegative. The chain couples TRBV19 to TRBJ1-5; D gene ambiguous. The CDR3 sequence is CASSSTGFNQPQHF. CDR3 nucleotide sequence: TGTGCCAGTAGTAGTACCGGGTTCAATCAGCCCCAGCATTTT.